The next 27 T cell receptor beta chains were all read from a single sample in a study of blood T cell repertoires in COVID-19. Assay: immunoSEQ multiplex PCR; the TCRdb copy retains only in-frame clones and omits some. The profile covers approximately 250,000 clones, with over 80% appearing a single time and about 4% taken by the ten largest. Material: PBMCs or T cells enriched from blood (not recorded which). The receptors were gathered from a woman aged 30 to 39 with acute COVID-19.

V and J are TRBV27 and TRBJ2-2, with D tentatively TRBD1 (5 bases). This CDR3 is 13 amino acids long. CDR1 and CDR2 from the germline V gene are MNHEY and SMNVEV (reference sequence). V dropped 8 bases and J dropped 8 bases, with 15 bases sitting between them. The CDR3 here is CASQLGRWGELFF. Written as DNA, the CDR3 is TGTGCCAGCCAGCTGGGGCGGTGGGGGGAGCTGTTTTTT.

This clone was seen only once. The chain is built from TRBV28 and TRBJ2-1; 8 bases match TRBD1. CDR3 length equals 13 residues. With V trimmed by 2 bases and J by 7 bases, 1 base remained unmatched. Germline assignment: CDR1 MDHEN and CDR2 SYDVKM. The CDR3 sequence is CASSLGQGNEQFF. CDR3 DNA: TGTGCCAGCAGTTTAGGACAGGGTAATGAGCAGTTCTTC.

V usage is TRBV27 and J usage is TRBJ1-2; 9 positions agree with TRBD1. The trim removed 3 bases at V and 7 bases at J, leaving 6 bases unmatched. The CDR3 is made up of 14 amino acids. The germline V gene has CDR1 MNHEY and CDR2 SMNVEV (reference sequence). The CDR3 coding sequence is TGTGCCAGCAGTTTCCAGGACAGGGGAAGTGGCTACACCTTC. It codes for CASSFQDRGSGYTF.

The chain carries TRBV5-1 and TRBJ2-3, with D possibly being TRBD2 (6 bases). Germline CDR1 and CDR2: SGHRS and YFSETQ. V shed 6 bases and J shed 5 bases, with 22 bases lying between them. The CDR3 sequence is 16 residues long. CDR3 residues: CASTDLSGPSGDTQYF. The CDR3 nucleotides are TGCGCCAGCACTGACCTTAGCGGTCCTTCGGGAGATACGCAGTATTTT.

The chain employs TRBV27 and TRBJ2-3; 12 bases are shared with TRBD2. In germline, CDR1 is MNHEY, CDR2 SMNVEV (reference sequence). The ends lost 3 bases at V and 2 bases at J; junction bases unmatched: 3. The CDR3 is 16 amino acids. CDR3 nucleotides: TGTGCCAGCAGTTTGGCTAGCGGGAGGGACACAGATACGCAGTATTTT. Translated: CASSLASGRDTDTQYF.

The V and J genes are TRBV19 and TRBJ1-5; D gene uncertain. The CDR3 runs 18 residues. The germline V and J ends were trimmed by 7 bases and 0 bases, with 22 bases remaining between them. In germline, CDR1 is LNHDA, CDR2 SQIVND (reference sequence). The CDR3 protein is CASIPRRAGTDSNQPQHF. CDR3 DNA: TGTGCCAGTATCCCCCGGAGGGCAGGAACCGATAGCAATCAGCCCCAGCATTTT.

The genes are TRBV7-3 and TRBJ2-2; 7 bases fit TRBD2. CDR3 length: 19 residues. Trimming removed 5 bases from V and 3 bases from J; junction bases left unmatched: 18. The germline V gene has CDR1 SGHTA and CDR2 FQGTGA. The CDR3 region has the DNA TGTGCCAGCAGCGCTCTGGGAGGGACCTCCCTCAGGGACACCGGGGAGCTGTTTTTT. Translation: CASSALGGTSLRDTGELFF.

The chain links TRBV4-2 to TRBJ2-1; tentatively, D is TRBD2 (5 bases). With 0 bases removed from V and 3 bases from J, the gap between germline ends came to 9 bases. Germline V gene data show CDR1 as LGHNA and CDR2 as YNFKEQ. The CDR3 has 15 amino acids. The CDR3 sequence: CASSQEGAIYNEQFF. The CDR3 DNA reads TGTGCCAGCAGCCAAGAGGGAGCGATCTACAATGAGCAGTTCTTC.

The V gene is TRBV25-1, the J gene TRBJ1-4; no firm D call. This CDR3 region has 11 residues. Trimming shortened V by 9 bases and J by 8 bases, and 10 bases separated the two germline ends. CDR1 and CDR2 (germline): MGHDK, SYGVNS. CDR3 residues: CASSGTEKLFF. CDR3 nucleotides: TGTGCCAGTTCGGGAACGGAAAAACTGTTTTTT.

The chain has TRBV13 and TRBJ1-3; D is perhaps TRBD1 (6 bases). V gave up 1 base and J gave up 2 bases, with 6 bases separating them. CDR3 length: 14 amino acids. Germline V CDR1 and CDR2: PRHDT, FYEKMQ (reference sequence). The CDR3: CASSLAGAGNTIYF. DNA of the CDR3: TGTGCCAGCAGCTTAGCAGGGGCTGGAAACACCATATATTTT. Full variable domain (rest looked up from reference TRBV13 and TRBJ1-3): AAGVIQSPRHLIKEKRETATLKCYPIPRHDTVYWYQQGPGQDPQFLISFYEKMQSDKGSIPDRFSAQQFSDYHSELNMSSLELGDSALYFCASSLAGAGNTIYFGEGSWLTVV.

The chain carries TRBV30 and TRBJ2-1; TRBD2 matches 12 bases. Germline V lookup: CDR1 GTSNPN, CDR2 SVGIG (reference sequence). The CDR3 is 15 residues long. The V gene end was trimmed by 3 bases and the J gene end by 8 bases; junction bases not matched to a gene: 8. CDR3 loop: CAWRSGTSGLHEQFF. CDR3 DNA: TGTGCCTGGAGATCCGGGACTAGCGGGCTGCATGAGCAGTTCTTC.

V usage is TRBV7-8 and J usage is TRBJ2-1; 11 bases line up with TRBD1. The V gene's germline CDR1 is SGHVS and CDR2 FQNEAQ. V trimming: 5 bases; J trimming: 6 bases; junction bases outside the gene matches: 30. The CDR3 runs to 23 residues. The CDR3 is CASSPSDGQGAGGGAVLGNEQFF. For the CDR3, the DNA is TGTGCCAGCAGCCCCTCCGATGGACAGGGGGCAGGGGGCGGTGCGGTTCTAGGCAATGAGCAGTTCTTC.

The chain employs TRBV28 and TRBJ1-2, with TRBD1 as a possible D gene (5 bases). V was clipped by 6 bases and J by 1 base, with 12 bases between them. The germline CDR1 and CDR2 sequences are MDHEN and SYDVKM. This CDR3 contains 14 residues. The CDR3 region is CASRPAGINYGYTF. CDR3 coding DNA: TGTGCCAGCAGACCTGCAGGGATTAACTATGGCTACACCTTC.

The chain joins TRBV5-1 to TRBJ1-6, with TRBD1 identical over 10 bases. Germline values: CDR1 SGHRS, CDR2 YFSETQ. This CDR3 contains 15 residues. V shed 1 base and J 10 bases; nucleotides not matched to a gene: 5. CDR3 residues: CASSLRQGAWSPLHF. In DNA form, the CDR3 reads TGCGCCAGCAGCTTGAGACAGGGGGCTTGGTCACCCCTCCACTTT.

This chain joins TRBV5-1 and TRBJ2-5, with 10 positions matching TRBD2. V dropped 4 bases and J dropped 0; count of bases not matched to a gene: 6. CDR1 is SGHRS, CDR2 YFSETQ, per germline. This CDR3 is built from 16 residues. CDR3 region: CASSMGLATHQETQYF. The CDR3 DNA is TGCGCCAGCAGCATGGGACTAGCGACGCACCAAGAGACCCAGTACTTC.

The V and J genes are TRBV3-1 (or the pseudogene TRBV3-2) and TRBJ2-5, with D tentatively TRBD2 (6 bases). The CDR3 contains 15 residues. Between the trimmed V and J ends, which lost 3 bases and 3 bases, there was a span of 14 bases. Germline V gene lookup returns CDR1 LGHDT and CDR2 YNNKEL (reference sequence). The CDR3 loop reads CASSQVTRNEETQYF. CDR3 DNA: TGTGCCAGCAGCCAGGTGACTAGGAACGAAGAGACCCAGTACTTC.

This chain links TRBV27 with TRBJ2-5; no firm D call. There are 15 residues in the CDR3. Deletions cut 2 bases from V and 4 bases from J, with 14 bases between. Germline-derived CDR1 and CDR2 are MNHEY and SMNVEV (reference sequence). The CDR3 sequence is CASSLSHGARETQYF. The DNA of the CDR3 is TGTGCCAGCAGTTTAAGCCACGGAGCGCGAGAGACCCAGTACTTC.

The chain couples TRBV7-3 to TRBJ2-1; D may be TRBD1 (6 bases). V was cut by 5 bases and J by 5 bases, with 19 bases left in between. This CDR3 has 16 amino acids. Germline V gene lookup returns CDR1 SGHTA and CDR2 FQGTGA. CDR3 sequence: CASSPQGFPMDNEQFF. CDR3 coding DNA: TGTGCCAGCAGCCCCCAGGGGTTCCCCATGGACAATGAGCAGTTCTTC.

This sequence joins TRBV7-6 and TRBJ2-1; the match to TRBD1 covers 10 bases. Germline CDR1 reads SGHVS; CDR2 reads FNYEAQ. The CDR3 is 16 amino acids. J gave up 8 bases and V 4 bases, and 11 bases lay outside the gene matches. As DNA, the CDR3 is TGTGCCAGCAGCTCGAGAGACGGGACAGGGGTGGATGAGCAGTTCTTC. Translated: CASSSRDGTGVDEQFF. Supplemented by reference TRBV7-6 and TRBJ2-1, the full variable domain reads GAGVSQSPRYKVTKRGQDVALRCDPISGHVSLYWYRQALGQGPEFLTYFNYEAQQDKSGLPNDRFSAERPEGSISTLTIQRTEQRDSAMYRCASSSRDGTGVDEQFFGPGTRLTVL.

The chain links TRBV3-1 (or the pseudogene TRBV3-2) to TRBJ2-3, with D perhaps TRBD1 (6 bases). Trimming took 2 bases from V and 4 from J, leaving 10 bases between them. Germline CDR1 reads LGHDT; CDR2 reads YNNKEL (reference sequence). This CDR3 contains 14 residues. CDR3 in DNA: TGTGCCAGCAGCCAACCGGGACACGCAGATACGCAGTATTTT. Translated, it gives CASSQPGHADTQYF.

This clone was observed once. The CDR3 DNA sequence: TGTGCCAGCAGCCCTCGGACAGGGGACGGCTACACCTTC. This codes for CASSPRTGDGYTF. The rearrangement links TRBV7-2 to TRBJ1-2, with 9 bases matching TRBD1. V trimming: 5 bases; J trimming: 8 bases; junction bases outside the gene matches: 6. Germline V lookup: CDR1 SGHTA, CDR2 FQGNSA. This CDR3 has 13 residues.

The chain has TRBV10-3 and TRBJ2-7; 9 bases are shared with TRBD1. V dropped 3 bases and J dropped 3; count of bases not matched to a gene: 6. Germline V gives CDR1 ENHRY, CDR2 SYGVKD. CDR3 length equals 15 residues. The CDR3 spells CAISDTTGGVYEQYF. CDR3 coding DNA: TGTGCCATCAGTGACACGACAGGGGGGGTCTACGAGCAGTACTTC.

In this sample, this clone turned up once. The same CDR3 is also encoded by other DNA sequences in this sample. The chain has TRBV18 and TRBJ2-7, with TRBD1 matching over 11 bases. J lost 6 bases, V lost 2 bases, and 3 bases had no gene match. CDR1 and CDR2 from the germline V gene are KGHSH and LQKENI. This CDR3 comprises 14 residues. Written as DNA, the CDR3 is TGTGCCAGCTCACCAGGACAGGGGGCCCGCGAGCAGTACTTC. Protein product: CASSPGQGAREQYF.

This chain joins TRBV9 and TRBJ2-3; perhaps TRBD1 as D (5 bases). The germline V gene has CDR1 SGDLS and CDR2 YYNGEE. Deletions cut 0 bases from V and 0 bases from J, with 8 bases between. CDR3 size: 15 residues. The CDR3 loop reads CASSVGGGSTDTQYF. The CDR3 region has the DNA TGTGCCAGCAGCGTAGGGGGCGGTAGCACAGATACGCAGTATTTT. Full variable domain (outside the CDR3, taken from reference TRBV9 and TRBJ2-3): DSGVTQTPKHLITATGQRVTLRCSPRSGDLSVYWYQQSLDQGLQFLIQYYNGEERAKGNILERFSAQQFPDLHSELNLSSLELGDSALYFCASSVGGGSTDTQYFGPGTRLTVL.

The chain has TRBV5-6 and TRBJ1-5; tentative D call: TRBD1 (5 bases). The CDR3 runs 14 residues. Germline assignment: CDR1 SGHDT and CDR2 YYEEEE. Trimming shortened V by 4 bases and J by 10 bases, and 18 bases separated the two germline ends. The CDR3: CASSEDNGRVPQHF. The CDR3 bases are TGTGCCAGCAGCGAGGACAACGGGCGCGTACCCCAGCATTTT.

This clone appeared a single time. V and J are TRBV27 and TRBJ1-2; 11 positions agree with TRBD1. With V trimmed by 6 bases and J by 10 bases, 10 bases remained unmatched. The CDR3 contains 14 residues. Germline CDR1 and CDR2: MNHEY and SMNVEV (reference sequence). CDR3 residues: CASSPGQGVGDYTF. CDR3 sequence (DNA): TGTGCCAGCAGCCCGGGACAGGGGGTGGGTGACTACACCTTC.

The count of this clone is one. The J gene is TRBJ1-5, the V gene TRBV3-1 (or the pseudogene TRBV3-2); possible D gene TRBD1, 6 bases. The CDR3 has 13 residues. CDR1 and CDR2 (germline): LGHDT, YNNKEL (reference sequence). The V end lost 3 bases, the J end lost 4 bases, and 7 bases lay between the germline ends. This CDR3 is CASSHRGNQPQHF. Written as DNA, the CDR3 is TGTGCCAGCAGCCACAGGGGTAATCAGCCCCAGCATTTT.